The clone carrying this T cell receptor (beta chain) was detected ten times or more. Antigen unknown. The sample is drawn from a study of T cells in Graves' hyperthyroidism and ophthalmopathy. About the study: The blood sample was taken at first diagnosis, before treatment began. Regarding the study as a whole: The model foresaw ophthalmopathy a median roughly 6.3 months prior to onset.

This CDR3 contains 13 residues. In germline, CDR1 is MDHEN, CDR2 SYDVKM. V was trimmed by 3 bases and J by 2 bases, leaving 7 bases between them. What was amplified from RNA transcripts were TCR beta CDR3 regions. The TCR CDR3 first-round RT-PCR relied on the HTBI primer set. TCRdb analysed the multiplex PCR reads with MiXCR anew, one entry per CDR3 protein. The data hold about 400,000 distinct CDR3 sequences, with about 15% observed a single time. Diagnoses were made from clinical symptoms, serum measures (thyroxine and TRAb), thyroid ultrasound and orbital computed tomography. A roughly 9.1 ml volume of fresh peripheral blood provided the PBMCs.

The clonotype comes from a woman between 25 and 40 years old with Graves' hyperthyroidism. The chain uses TRBV28 and TRBJ1-2; D call uncertain. The sample consisted of blood. CDR3 DNA sequence: TGTGCCAGCAGTTTTGACCGAAACTATGGCTACACCTTC. Translation: CASSFDRNYGYTF.